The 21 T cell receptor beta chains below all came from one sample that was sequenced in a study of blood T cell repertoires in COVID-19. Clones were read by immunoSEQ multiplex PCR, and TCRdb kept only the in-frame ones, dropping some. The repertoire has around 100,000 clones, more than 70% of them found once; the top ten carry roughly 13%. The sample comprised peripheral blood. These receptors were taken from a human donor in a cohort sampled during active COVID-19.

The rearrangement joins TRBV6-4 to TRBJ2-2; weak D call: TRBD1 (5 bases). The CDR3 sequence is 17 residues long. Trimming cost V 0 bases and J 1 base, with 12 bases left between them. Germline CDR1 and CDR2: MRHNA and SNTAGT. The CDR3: CASSDSKQDMNTGELFF. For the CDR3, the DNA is TGTGCCAGCAGTGACTCGAAACAGGACATGAACACCGGGGAGCTGTTTTTT.

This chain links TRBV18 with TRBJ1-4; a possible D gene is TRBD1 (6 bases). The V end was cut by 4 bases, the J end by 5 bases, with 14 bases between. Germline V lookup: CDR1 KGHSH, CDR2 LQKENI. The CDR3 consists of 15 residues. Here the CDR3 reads CASSHWTETNEKLFF. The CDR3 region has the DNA TGTGCCAGCTCACACTGGACAGAAACAAATGAAAAACTGTTTTTT.

CDR3 amino acids: CASSYGHLQETQYF. CDR3 bases: TGTGCCAGCAGCTATGGACACCTCCAAGAGACCCAGTACTTC. V is TRBV5-4 and J is TRBJ2-5; the D gene is possibly TRBD1 (5 bases). Germline values: CDR1 SGHNT, CDR2 YYREEE (reference sequence). The CDR3 sequence is 14 residues long. Trimming took off 3 bases at V and 1 base at J, with 10 bases between the two ends.

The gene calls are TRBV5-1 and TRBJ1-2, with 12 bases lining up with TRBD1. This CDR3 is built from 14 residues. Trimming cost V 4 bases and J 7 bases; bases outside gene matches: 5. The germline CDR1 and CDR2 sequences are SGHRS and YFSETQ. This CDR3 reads CASSGGQGASGYTF. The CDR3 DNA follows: TGCGCCAGCAGCGGGGGACAGGGGGCCTCTGGCTACACCTTC.

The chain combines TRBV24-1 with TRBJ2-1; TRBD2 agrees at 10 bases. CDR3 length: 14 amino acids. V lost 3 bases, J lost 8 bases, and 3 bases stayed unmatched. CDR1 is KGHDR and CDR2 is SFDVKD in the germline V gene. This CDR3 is CATSDPSGSDEQFF. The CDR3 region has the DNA TGTGCCACCAGTGATCCTAGCGGGAGCGATGAGCAGTTCTTC.

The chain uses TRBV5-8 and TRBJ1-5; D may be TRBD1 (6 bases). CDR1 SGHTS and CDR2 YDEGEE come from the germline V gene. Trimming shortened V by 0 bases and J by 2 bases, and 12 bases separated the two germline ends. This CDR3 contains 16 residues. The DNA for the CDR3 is TGTGCCAGCAGCTTGGGGACAGTAGATGGCAATCAGCCCCAGCATTTT. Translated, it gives CASSLGTVDGNQPQHF.

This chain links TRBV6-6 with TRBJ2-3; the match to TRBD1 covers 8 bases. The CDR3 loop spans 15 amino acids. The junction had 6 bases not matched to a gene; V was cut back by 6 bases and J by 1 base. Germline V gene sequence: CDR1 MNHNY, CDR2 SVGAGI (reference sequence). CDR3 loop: CASRDRGFGTDTQYF. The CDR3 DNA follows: TGTGCCAGCAGAGACAGGGGTTTCGGCACAGATACGCAGTATTTT.

The CDR3 loop is CASSEQGFAYEQYF. The CDR3 DNA reads TGTGCCAGCAGTGAGCAGGGGTTCGCCTACGAGCAGTACTTC. The chain employs TRBV2 and TRBJ2-7, with D possibly being TRBD1 (6 bases). The CDR3 is 14 amino acids. The germline V and J ends were trimmed by 3 bases and 2 bases, with 11 bases remaining between them. In germline, CDR1 is SNHLY, CDR2 FYNNEI.

The CDR3 DNA sequence: TGTGCCAGCAGCTTGGATCTAGCGGGGGGCGACTACGAGCAGTACTTC. This sequence encodes CASSLDLAGGDYEQYF. This chain uses TRBV7-2 with TRBJ2-7, with TRBD2 identical over 11 bases. Germline V CDR1 and CDR2: SGHTA, FQGNSA. This CDR3 contains 16 residues. The V segment lost 3 bases and the J segment 3 bases; nucleotides outside the gene matches: 7. Looking up the rest from reference TRBV7-2 and TRBJ2-7 gives the full variable domain: GAGVSQSPSNKVTEKGKDVELRCDPISGHTALYWYRQSLGQGLEFLIYFQGNSAPDKSGLPSDRFSAERTGGSVSTLTIQRTQQEDSAVYLCASSLDLAGGDYEQYFGPGTRLTVT.

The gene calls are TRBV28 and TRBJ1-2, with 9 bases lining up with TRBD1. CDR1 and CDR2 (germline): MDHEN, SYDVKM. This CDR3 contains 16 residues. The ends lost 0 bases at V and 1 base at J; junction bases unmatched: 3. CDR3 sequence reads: CASSLWGTGLNYGYTF. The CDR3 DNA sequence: TGTGCCAGCAGTTTATGGGGGACAGGGCTTAACTATGGCTACACCTTC.

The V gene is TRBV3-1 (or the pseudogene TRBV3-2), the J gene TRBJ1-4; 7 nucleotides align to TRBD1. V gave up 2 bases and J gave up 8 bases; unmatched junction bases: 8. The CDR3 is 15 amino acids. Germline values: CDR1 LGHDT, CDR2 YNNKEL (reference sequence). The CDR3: CASSQRQGREEKLFF. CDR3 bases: TGTGCCAGCAGCCAACGACAGGGAAGAGAAGAAAAACTGTTTTTT.

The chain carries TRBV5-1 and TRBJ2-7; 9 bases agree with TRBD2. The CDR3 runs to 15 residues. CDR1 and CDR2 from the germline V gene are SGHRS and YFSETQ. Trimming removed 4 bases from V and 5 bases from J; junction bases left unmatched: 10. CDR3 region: CASSGGTSIFHEQYF. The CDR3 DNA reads TGCGCCAGCAGCGGCGGGACTAGCATATTCCACGAGCAGTACTTC.

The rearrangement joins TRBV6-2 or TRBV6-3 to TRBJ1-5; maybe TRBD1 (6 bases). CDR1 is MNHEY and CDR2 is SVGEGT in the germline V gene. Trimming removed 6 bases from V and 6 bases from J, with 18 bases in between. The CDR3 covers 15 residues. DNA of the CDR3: TGTGCCAGCAGCCCCGGAGGGGGGGTAGGTCAGCCCCAGCATTTT. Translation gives CASSPGGGVGQPQHF.

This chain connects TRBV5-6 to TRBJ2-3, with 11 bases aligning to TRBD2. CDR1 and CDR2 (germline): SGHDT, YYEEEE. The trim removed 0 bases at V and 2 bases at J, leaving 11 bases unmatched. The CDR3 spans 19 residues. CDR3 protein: CASSLVIPLAGENTDTQYF. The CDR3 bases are TGTGCCAGCAGCTTGGTTATCCCACTAGCGGGGGAGAACACAGATACGCAGTATTTT.

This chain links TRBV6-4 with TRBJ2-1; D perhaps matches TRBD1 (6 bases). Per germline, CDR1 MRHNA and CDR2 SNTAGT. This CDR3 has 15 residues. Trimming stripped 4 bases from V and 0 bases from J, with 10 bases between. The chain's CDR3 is CASSVTGSSYNEQFF. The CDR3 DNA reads TGTGCCAGCAGTGTTACAGGGAGCTCCTACAATGAGCAGTTCTTC.

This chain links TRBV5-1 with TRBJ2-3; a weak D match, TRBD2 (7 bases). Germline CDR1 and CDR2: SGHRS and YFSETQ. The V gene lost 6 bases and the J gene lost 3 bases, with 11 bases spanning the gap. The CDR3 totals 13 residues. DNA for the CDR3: TGCGCCAGCAATCGGGGGGCGACAGATACGCAGTATTTT. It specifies CASNRGATDTQYF.

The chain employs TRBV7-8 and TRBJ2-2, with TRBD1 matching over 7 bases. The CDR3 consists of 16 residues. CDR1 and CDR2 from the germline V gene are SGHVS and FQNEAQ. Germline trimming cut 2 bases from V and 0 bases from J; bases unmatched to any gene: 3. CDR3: CASSLWDRANTGELFF. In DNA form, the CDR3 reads TGTGCCAGCAGCTTATGGGACAGAGCGAACACCGGGGAGCTGTTTTTT. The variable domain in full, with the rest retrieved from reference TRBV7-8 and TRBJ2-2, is GAGVSQSPRYKVAKRGQDVALRCDPISGHVSLFWYQQALGQGPEFLTYFQNEAQLDKSGLPSDRFFAERPEGSVSTLKIQRTQQEDSAVYLCASSLWDRANTGELFFGEGSRLTVL.

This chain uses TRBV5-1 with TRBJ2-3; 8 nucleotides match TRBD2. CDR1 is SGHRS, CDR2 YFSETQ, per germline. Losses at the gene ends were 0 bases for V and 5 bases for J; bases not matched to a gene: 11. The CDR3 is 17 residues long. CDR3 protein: CASSLGPLRSGGDTQYF. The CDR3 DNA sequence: TGCGCCAGCAGCTTGGGCCCTTTGCGGAGCGGGGGAGATACGCAGTATTTT.

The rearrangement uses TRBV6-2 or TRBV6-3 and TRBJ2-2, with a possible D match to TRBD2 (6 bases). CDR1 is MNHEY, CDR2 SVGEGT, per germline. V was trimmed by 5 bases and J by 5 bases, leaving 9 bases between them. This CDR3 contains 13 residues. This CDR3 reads CASSTLATGELFF. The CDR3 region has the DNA TGTGCCAGCAGTACCCTAGCGACCGGGGAGCTGTTTTTT.

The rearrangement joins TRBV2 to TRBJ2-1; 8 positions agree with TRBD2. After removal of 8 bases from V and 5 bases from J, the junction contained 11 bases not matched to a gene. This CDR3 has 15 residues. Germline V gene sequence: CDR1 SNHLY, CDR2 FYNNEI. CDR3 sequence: CASGERGTFDNEQFF. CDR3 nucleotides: TGTGCCAGCGGGGAGCGGGGGACTTTTGACAATGAGCAGTTCTTC.

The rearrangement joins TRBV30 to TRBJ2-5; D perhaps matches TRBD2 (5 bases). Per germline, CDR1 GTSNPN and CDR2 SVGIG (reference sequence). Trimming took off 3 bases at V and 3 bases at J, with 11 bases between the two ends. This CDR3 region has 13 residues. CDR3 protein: CAWRSDGKETQYF. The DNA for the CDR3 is TGTGCCTGGAGGTCGGACGGGAAAGAGACCCAGTACTTC. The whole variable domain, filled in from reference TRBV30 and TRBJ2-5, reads SQTIHQWPATLVQPVGSPLSLECTVEGTSNPNLYWYRQAAGRGLQLLFYSVGIGQISSEVPQNLSASRPQDRQFILSSKKLLLSDSGFYLCAWRSDGKETQYFGPGTRLLVL.